The present entry profiles one TCR beta chain with its context. Generated by immunoSEQ multiplex PCR, the TCRdb table keeps only in-frame clones and is missing some. The sample includes about 210,000 clones, about 91% seen only once; the top ten take around 1.2%. The CDR3 is made up of 16 amino acids. The germline CDR1 and CDR2 sequences are SGHNT and YYREEE (reference sequence). The V segment lost 4 bases and the J segment 5 bases; nucleotides outside the gene matches: 6. The sample originates from a study of blood T cell repertoires in COVID-19. Input material: peripheral blood. This chain uses TRBV5-4 with TRBJ2-5, with 15 bases lining up with TRBD2. This TCR derives from a man aged 25-45 years with acute or convalescent COVID-19. CDR3 nucleotide sequence: TGTGCCAGCAGCCGCCCCGGGACTAGCGGGAGGGAGACCCAGTACTTC. It encodes CASSRPGTSGRETQYF.